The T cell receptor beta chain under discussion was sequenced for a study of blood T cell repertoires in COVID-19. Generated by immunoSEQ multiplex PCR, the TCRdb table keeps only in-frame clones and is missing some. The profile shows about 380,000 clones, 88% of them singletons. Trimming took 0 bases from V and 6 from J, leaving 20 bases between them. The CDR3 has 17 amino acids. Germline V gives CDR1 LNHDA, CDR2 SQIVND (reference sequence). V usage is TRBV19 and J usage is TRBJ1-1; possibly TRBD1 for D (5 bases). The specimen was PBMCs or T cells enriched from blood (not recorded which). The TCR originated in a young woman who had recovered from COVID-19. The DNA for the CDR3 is TGTGCCAGTAGTATAGATTGGAGCAGGGTTGGATTGCCTGAAGCTTTCTTT. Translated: CASSIDWSRVGLPEAFF. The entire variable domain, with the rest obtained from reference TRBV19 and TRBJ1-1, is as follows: DGGITQSPKYLFRKEGQNVTLSCEQNLNHDAMYWYRQDPGQGLRLIYYSQIVNDFQKGDIAEGYSVSREKKESFPLTVTSAQKNPTAFYLCASSIDWSRVGLPEAFFGQGTRLTVV.